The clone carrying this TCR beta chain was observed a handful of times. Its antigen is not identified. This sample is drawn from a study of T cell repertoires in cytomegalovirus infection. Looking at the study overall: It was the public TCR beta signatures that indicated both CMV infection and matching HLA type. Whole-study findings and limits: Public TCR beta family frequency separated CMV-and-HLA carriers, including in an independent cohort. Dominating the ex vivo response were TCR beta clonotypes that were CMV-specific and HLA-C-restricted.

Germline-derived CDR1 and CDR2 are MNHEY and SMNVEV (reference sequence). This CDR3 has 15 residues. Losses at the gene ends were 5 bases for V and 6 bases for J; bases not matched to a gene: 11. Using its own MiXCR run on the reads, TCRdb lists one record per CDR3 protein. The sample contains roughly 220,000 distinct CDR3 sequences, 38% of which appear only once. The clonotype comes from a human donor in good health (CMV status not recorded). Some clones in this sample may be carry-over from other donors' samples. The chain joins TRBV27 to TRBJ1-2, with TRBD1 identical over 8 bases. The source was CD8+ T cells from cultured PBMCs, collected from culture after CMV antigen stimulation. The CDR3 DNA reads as TGTGCCAGCAGTATTCGGAGCAGGGGGCGAAATGGCTACACCTTC. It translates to CASSIRSRGRNGYTF.